This entry lists 29 T cell receptor beta chains sequenced from one sample in a study of blood T cells in healthy people across ages. The use of a sample-barcoded 5' primer and a J-beta primer mix characterized a second PCR of roughly 7 to 11 cycles. TCRdb reprocessed the 5' RACE reads via MiXCR and lists one record per CDR3 protein. The sample has hundreds of thousands of distinct CDR3 sequences; 24% are singletons. These sequences were also reported in another study, on T cells of mothers and their children.

What was sequenced was blood. The receptor source for this set is a boy aged 10-17 years in good health.

The chain uses TRBV4-3 and TRBJ2-1, with D possibly matching TRBD2 (6 bases). The J call is doubtful: the DNA matches TRBJ2-7 better. The germline V gene has CDR1 LGHNA and CDR2 YSLEER. The CDR3 covers 15 residues. The CDR3: CASSQDGGLTYEQYF. The DNA for the CDR3 is TGCGCCAGCAGCCAAGATGGGGGACTGACCTACGAGCAGTACTTC.

In this sample, this clonotype turned up many times. J is TRBJ2-1 and V is TRBV21-1; the table's D call of TRBD1 was not tested on the DNA. TRBV21-1 is designated a pseudogene. The CDR3 contains 13 residues. The CDR3 protein is CASSPHRDNEQFF. The CDR3 nucleotides are TGTGCCAGCAGCCCTCACAGGGACAATGAGCAGTTCTTC.

The CDR3 region has the DNA TGCAGCGTTGAATGGGAGAATGGCTACACCTTC. Protein: CSVEWENGYTF. The rearrangement uses TRBV29-1 and TRBJ1-2; D call uncertain. V shed 2 bases and J shed 6 bases, with 7 bases lying between them. CDR1 SQVTM and CDR2 ANQGSEA come from the germline V gene. The CDR3 is 11 amino acids.

The sample holds a few counts of this clonotype. The chain is built from TRBV29-1 and TRBJ2-7, with TRBD2 identical over 9 bases. This CDR3 is 14 amino acids long. Looked up from germline, CDR1 is SQVTM and CDR2 is ANQGSEA. J was trimmed by 3 bases and V by 4 bases; bases with no gene match: 7. The CDR3 here is CSVGGSGSFYEQYF. CDR3 DNA sequence: TGCAGCGTTGGAGGTAGCGGGAGTTTCTACGAGCAGTACTTC.

The genes are TRBV6-6 and TRBJ2-7, with TRBD1 identical over 7 bases. This CDR3 contains 14 residues. From germline, CDR1 is MNHNY and CDR2 SVGAGI (reference sequence). CDR3 DNA sequence: TGTGCCAGCAGTTACCCGGACAGGAGTTACGAGCGGTACGTC. Translating gives CASSYPDRSYERYV.

The chain is built from TRBV14 and TRBJ2-7; maybe TRBD2 (5 bases). Trimming stripped 0 bases from V and 8 bases from J, with 8 bases between. Germline V CDR1 and CDR2: SGHDN, FVKESK. The CDR3 is 12 residues long. CDR3 in amino acids: CASSQEGEKQYF. The CDR3 region has the DNA TGTGCCAGCAGCCAAGAGGGAGAGAAGCAGTACTTC.

This clonotype was seen more than once but under ten times. The J gene is TRBJ2-6, the V gene TRBV7-2; no clear D. Germline CDR1 SGHTA, CDR2 FQGNSA. The V gene lost 5 bases and the J gene lost 4 bases, with 21 bases spanning the gap. The length of the CDR3 is 18 residues. CDR3 amino acids: CASSPYGQSYSGANVLTF. The CDR3 DNA reads TGTGCCAGCAGCCCCTACGGGCAGTCGTATTCCGGGGCCAACGTCCTGACTTTC.

The CDR3: CASSIQPGQGVNTQYF. CDR3 nucleotides: TGTGCCAGCAGCATCCAGCCGGGACAGGGGGTAAATACGCAGTATTTT. The rearrangement uses TRBV7-3 and TRBJ2-3; 11 bases align to TRBD1. The germline gives CDR1 SGHTA, CDR2 FQGTGA. With 5 bases clipped from V and 7 bases from J, the junction kept 11 bases outside the gene matches. CDR3 length: 16 residues. The variable domain in full, with the rest retrieved from reference TRBV7-3 and TRBJ2-3, is GAGVSQTPSNKVTEKGKYVELRCDPISGHTALYWYRQSLGQGPEFLIYFQGTGAADDSGLPNDRFFAVRPEGSVSTLKIQRTERGDSAVYLCASSIQPGQGVNTQYFGPGTRLTVL.

The chain carries TRBV7-9 and TRBJ2-4; a possible D gene is TRBD1 (5 bases). With 1 base removed from V and 9 bases from J, the gap between germline ends came to 13 bases. This CDR3 spans 14 amino acids. Germline V gene data show CDR1 as SEHNR and CDR2 as FQNEAQ (reference sequence). CDR3 region: CASSLVNRSGIQYF. The CDR3 region has the DNA TGTGCCAGCAGCTTAGTAAACAGGTCGGGCATTCAGTACTTC.

This clonotype showed up just a few times. DNA for the CDR3: TGTGCCAGCAGAAGGGCTAGCTGGCCTGAAGCTTTCTTT. This gives the protein CASRRASWPEAFF. The chain is built from TRBV5-6 and TRBJ1-1, with D unclear. This CDR3 is 13 amino acids long. Per the germline V gene, CDR1 is SGHDT and CDR2 is YYEEEE. Trimming stripped 5 bases from V and 6 bases from J, with 14 bases between.

A remark on this clonotype: A much larger clone differs from this one at a single base, so this may be a read error. The V gene is TRBV7-2, the J gene TRBJ2-3; D is ambiguous. The CDR3 loop spans 13 amino acids. The V gene's germline CDR1 is SGHTA and CDR2 FQGNSA. V was clipped by 0 bases and J by 4 bases, with 5 bases between them. For the CDR3, the DNA is TGTGCCAGCAGCTTAGCGCAGGCAGATACGCAGTATTTT. This codes for CASSLAQADTQYF.

The rearrangement uses TRBV6-1 and TRBJ2-1; D is unclear. This CDR3 region has 13 residues. Per germline, CDR1 MNHNS and CDR2 SASEGT. Trimming removed 4 bases at V and 1 base at J, with 5 bases between. Here the CDR3 reads CASSGISYNEQFF. CDR3 DNA sequence: TGTGCCAGCAGTGGGATTTCCTACAATGAGCAGTTCTTC.

V and J are TRBV29-1 and TRBJ1-1; possibly TRBD1 for D (5 bases). CDR3 length equals 13 residues. The V gene's germline CDR1 is SQVTM and CDR2 ANQGSEA. Between the trimmed V and J ends, which lost 7 bases and 5 bases, there was a span of 17 bases. Here the CDR3 reads CSAIDGARTEAFF. The DNA of the CDR3 is TGCAGCGCGATCGACGGGGCGAGGACTGAAGCTTTCTTT.

In DNA, the CDR3 is TGTGCCAGCAGTGACCCCGCTGGAAACACCATATATTTT. It yields the protein CASSDPAGNTIYF. The chain employs TRBV25-1 and TRBJ1-3; D gene ambiguous. CDR1 is MGHDK, CDR2 SYGVNS, per germline. The CDR3 runs to 13 residues. V was pared by 3 bases and J by 2 bases, with 5 bases between.

The V gene is TRBV7-9, the J gene TRBJ2-7; 9 positions match TRBD2. This CDR3 spans 15 amino acids. Germline CDR1 SEHNR, CDR2 FQNEAQ (reference sequence). J gave up 3 bases and V 5 bases, and 8 bases lay outside the gene matches. The CDR3 DNA reads as TGTGCCAGCAGCAGAGTAGCGGGGGAGCACTACGAGCAGTACTTC. As protein: CASSRVAGEHYEQYF.

The rearrangement links TRBV20-1 to TRBJ2-5; 8 nucleotides agree with TRBD2. The end of the DNA is better explained by TRBJ2-7, so the J call may be wrong. CDR1 and CDR2 from the germline V gene are DFQATT and SNEGSKA (reference sequence). The CDR3 runs 16 residues. The CDR3 here is CSARTPGGRSTHEQYF. In DNA, the CDR3 is TGCAGTGCTAGGACTCCGGGGGGGAGGTCCACCCACGAGCAGTACTTC.

The chain uses TRBV9 and TRBJ2-1; 7 positions agree with TRBD1. With the DNA end fitting TRBJ2-7 better, the J assignment may be wrong. Germline assignment: CDR1 SGDLS and CDR2 YYNGEE. There are 14 residues in the CDR3. The CDR3: CASSVGGTAYEQYF. Here the CDR3 DNA reads TGTGCCAGCAGCGTAGGGGGGACAGCCTACGAGCAGTACTTC.

Only a few counts were recorded for this clonotype. The genes are TRBV27 and TRBJ2-2; D gene ambiguous. Germline-derived CDR1 and CDR2 are MNHEY and SMNVEV (reference sequence). Trimming left V 5 bases short and J 4 bases short, with 11 bases between. This CDR3 contains 14 residues. The CDR3 DNA reads TGTGCCAGCAGTCCTATTACGGCCACCGGGGAGCTGTTTTTT. The encoded protein is CASSPITATGELFF.

The chain employs TRBV7-2 and TRBJ2-5; TRBD1 matches 7 bases. Looked up from germline, CDR1 is SGHTA and CDR2 is FQGNSA. With V trimmed by 5 bases and J by 4 bases, 7 bases remained unmatched. The CDR3 is 14 amino acids. The CDR3 reads CASSESYRGETQYF. As DNA, the CDR3 is TGTGCCAGCAGCGAGAGTTACAGGGGAGAGACCCAGTACTTC.

On this clonotype: A much bigger clone sits one base away, suggesting this may be a read error. The DNA of the CDR3 is TGTACCAGCAGCCAAGAAGAGACCCAGTACTTC. Residues: CTSSQEETQYF. The J gene is TRBJ2-5, the V gene TRBV3-1, with D hard to call. This CDR3 contains 11 residues. Germline V gene sequence: CDR1 LGHDT, CDR2 YNNKEL (reference sequence).

This clonotype has only a few counts. J is TRBJ2-5 and V is TRBV25-1; TRBD2 agrees at 10 bases. The junction had 3 bases not matched to a gene; V was cut back by 1 base and J by 4 bases. CDR3 length equals 15 residues. The germline gives CDR1 MGHDK, CDR2 SYGVNS. The CDR3 DNA is TGTGCCAGCAGTGAATCTCTAGCGGGAGTAGAGACCCAGTACTTC. Translation: CASSESLAGVETQYF.

The rearrangement links TRBV28 to TRBJ2-7; D is perhaps TRBD1 (6 bases). Deletions cut 6 bases from V and 8 bases from J, with 11 bases between. Germline V gene data show CDR1 as MDHEN and CDR2 as SYDVKM. The CDR3 has 11 amino acids. The CDR3 nucleotides are TGTGCCAGCAGGTCAGGGGTCCAGCAGTACTTC. This encodes CASRSGVQQYF.

This sequence joins TRBV7-9 and TRBJ2-1; 10 bases agree with TRBD2. The CDR3 runs 20 residues. Germline values: CDR1 SEHNR, CDR2 FQNEAQ (reference sequence). Trimming removed 1 base from V and 7 bases from J; junction bases left unmatched: 19. CDR3: CASSLGGISGRAPLRNEQFF. CDR3 sequence (DNA): TGTGCCAGCAGCTTAGGGGGAATAAGCGGGAGGGCCCCTCTGCGGAATGAGCAGTTCTTC.

This chain links TRBV12-3 or TRBV12-4 with TRBJ1-3; D might be TRBD1 (5 bases). Trimming took 8 bases from V and 0 from J, leaving 17 bases between them. CDR3 length: 16 amino acids. CDR3 nucleotide sequence: TGTGCCAGCGACCCGGGCCAGGGCTTCTCTGGAAACACCATATATTTT. Translation: CASDPGQGFSGNTIYF.

At least ten counts were recorded for this clonotype. The chain combines TRBV20-1 with TRBJ1-1; D is uncertain. V shed 1 base and J shed 3 bases, with 9 bases lying between them. The V gene's germline CDR1 is DFQATT and CDR2 SNEGSKA (reference sequence). The CDR3 is made up of 13 amino acids. CDR3 sequence: CSARVTGYTEAFF. CDR3 bases: TGCAGTGCTAGAGTGACGGGTTACACTGAAGCTTTCTTT.

This clonotype occurred a few times. Since a much larger clone is just one base distant, this may be a read error. The V and J genes are TRBV28 and TRBJ2-1; tentative D call: TRBD1 (6 bases). The DNA end is a closer match to TRBJ2-5, so the J assignment may be wrong. The CDR3 loop spans 13 amino acids. From germline, CDR1 is MDHEN and CDR2 SYDVKM. The chain's CDR3 is CASSLQGRETQYF. The DNA of the CDR3 is TGTGCCAGCAGTTTACAGGGGAGAGAGACCCAGTACTTC.

The chain is built from TRBV18 and TRBJ2-2; unclear D gene. The CDR3 covers 13 residues. Germline V gene sequence: CDR1 KGHSH, CDR2 LQKENI. V lost 2 bases, J lost 0 bases, and 1 base lay in between. CDR3 sequence: CASSPSNTGELFF. In DNA, the CDR3 is TGTGCCAGCTCACCATCGAACACCGGGGAGCTGTTTTTT.

This chain connects TRBV18 to TRBJ2-7; perhaps TRBD1 as D (6 bases). V gave up 2 bases and J gave up 0 bases, with 17 bases separating them. The length of the CDR3 is 17 residues. Germline V gene data show CDR1 as KGHSH and CDR2 as LQKENI. Here the CDR3 reads CASSPSLSRTASYEQYF. As DNA, the CDR3 is TGTGCCAGCTCACCATCCTTAAGCCGGACAGCCTCCTACGAGCAGTACTTC. The entire variable domain, with the rest obtained from reference TRBV18 and TRBJ2-7, is as follows: NAGVMQNPRHLVRRRGQEARLRCSPMKGHSHVYWYRQLPEEGLKFMVYLQKENIIDESGMPKERFSAEFPKEGPSILRIQQVVRGDSAAYFCASSPSLSRTASYEQYFGPGTRLTVT.

This clonotype was recorded many times. The CDR3 DNA reads as TGTGCCAGCAGTTTAGCGCTTTGGCAGGGCGAGACCCAGTACTTC. This encodes CASSLALWQGETQYF. This chain connects TRBV12-3 or TRBV12-4 to TRBJ2-5; perhaps TRBD1 as D (5 bases). The CDR3 covers 15 residues. V lost 0 bases, J lost 5 bases, and 13 bases lay in between.